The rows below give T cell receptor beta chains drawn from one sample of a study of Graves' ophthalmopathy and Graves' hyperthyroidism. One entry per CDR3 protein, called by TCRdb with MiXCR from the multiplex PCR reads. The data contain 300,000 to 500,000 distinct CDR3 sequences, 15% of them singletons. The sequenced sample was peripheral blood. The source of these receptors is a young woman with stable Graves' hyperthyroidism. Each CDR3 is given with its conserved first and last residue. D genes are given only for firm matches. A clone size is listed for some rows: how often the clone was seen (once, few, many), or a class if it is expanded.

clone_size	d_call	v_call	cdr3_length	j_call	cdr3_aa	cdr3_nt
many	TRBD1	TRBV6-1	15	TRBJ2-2	CASRGQGSYTGELFF	TGTGCCAGCAGGGGACAGGGGTCATACACCGGGGAGCTGTTTTTT
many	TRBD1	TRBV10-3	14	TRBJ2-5	CAIADRVDRETQYF	TGTGCCATAGCGGACAGGGTTGATCGGGAGACCCAGTACTTC
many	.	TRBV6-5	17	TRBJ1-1	CASSYMKGVSVNTEAFF	TGTGCCAGCAGTTACATGAAGGGAGTATCAGTCAACACTGAAGCTTTCTTT
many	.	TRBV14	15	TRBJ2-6	CASSQAGSGANVLTF	TGTGCCAGCAGCCAAGCGGGCTCTGGGGCCAACGTCCTGACTTTC
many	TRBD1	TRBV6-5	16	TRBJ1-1	CASSYPRTGVITEAFF	TGTGCCAGCAGTTACCCTAGGACAGGGGTGATCACTGAAGCTTTCTTT
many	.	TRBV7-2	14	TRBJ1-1	CASSLLQGGTEAFF	TGTGCCAGCAGCTTACTGCAGGGTGGAACTGAAGCTTTCTTT
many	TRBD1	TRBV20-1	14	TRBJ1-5	CSAMGQGFDQPQHF	TGCAGTGCCATGGGACAGGGTTTTGATCAGCCCCAGCATTTT
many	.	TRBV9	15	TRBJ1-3	CASSVGVVSGNTIYF	TGTGCCAGCAGCGTAGGAGTTGTCTCTGGAAACACCATATATTTT
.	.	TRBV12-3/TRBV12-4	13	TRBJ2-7	CASSSRQVPHPYF	TGTGCCAGCAGTTCCCGACAGGTGCCCCATCCGTACTTC
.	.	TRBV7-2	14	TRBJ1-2	CASSLAAANYGYTF	TGTGCCAGCAGCTTAGCAGCAGCTAACTATGGCTACACCTTC
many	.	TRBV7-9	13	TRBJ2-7	CASSYSNSYEQYF	TGTGCCAGCAGCTATTCAAACTCCTACGAGCAGTACTTC
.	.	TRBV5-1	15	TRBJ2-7	CANSQLTGRPYEQYF	TGCGCCAACAGCCAATTAACGGGCCGCCCCTACGAGCAGTACTTC
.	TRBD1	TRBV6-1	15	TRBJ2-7	CASSSEGDRGYEQYF	TGTGCCAGCAGTAGTGAAGGGGACAGGGGCTACGAGCAGTACTTC
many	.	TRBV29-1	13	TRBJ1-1	CSAAGHLNTEAFF	TGCAGCGCCGCAGGACATTTGAACACTGAAGCTTTCTTT
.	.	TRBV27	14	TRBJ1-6	CASSLGYYNSPLHF	TGTGCCAGCAGTTTAGGCTACTATAATTCACCCCTCCACTTT
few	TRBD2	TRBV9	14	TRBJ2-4	CASGRGDAKNIQYF	TGTGCCAGCGGGCGGGGGGACGCCAAAAACATTCAGTACTTC
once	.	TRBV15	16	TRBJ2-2	CATSREAALESGELFF	TGTGCCACCAGCAGAGAGGCGGCCCTCGAGTCCGGGGAGCTGTTTTTT
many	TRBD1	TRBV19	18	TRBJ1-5	CASSLRGVYRGRNQPQHF	TGTGCCAGTAGCCTTAGGGGGGTCTACAGGGGTAGAAATCAGCCCCAGCATTTT
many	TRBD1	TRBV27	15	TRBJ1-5	CASSAWDRVRQPQHF	TGTGCCAGCAGCGCCTGGGACAGGGTTAGACAGCCCCAGCATTTT
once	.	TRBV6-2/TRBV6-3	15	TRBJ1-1	CASSYSTSYGTEAFF	TGTGCCAGCAGTTACTCGACATCTTACGGCACTGAAGCTTTCTTT
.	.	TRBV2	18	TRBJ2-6	CASSEDRRLVSGANVLTF	TGTGCCAGCAGTGAAGACAGGCGGTTGGTATCTGGGGCCAACGTCCTGACTTTC
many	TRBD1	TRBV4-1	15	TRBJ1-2	CASSQPGQGSYGYTF	TGCGCCAGCAGCCAACCGGGACAGGGCTCCTATGGCTACACCTTC
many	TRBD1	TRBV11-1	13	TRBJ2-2	CASSMTGSGELFF	TGTGCCAGCAGCATGACAGGGTCCGGGGAGCTGTTTTTT
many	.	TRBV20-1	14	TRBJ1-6	CSARQSSYNSPLHF	TGCAGTGCTAGACAGAGCTCCTATAATTCACCCCTCCACTTT
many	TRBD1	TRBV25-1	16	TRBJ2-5	CASTPDRGDNSETQYF	TGTGCCAGCACCCCCGACAGGGGCGATAATTCAGAGACCCAGTACTTC
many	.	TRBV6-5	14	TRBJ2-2	CASSYSQGNGELFF	TGTGCCAGCAGTTATAGTCAGGGAAACGGGGAGCTGTTTTTT
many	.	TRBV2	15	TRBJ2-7	CASSEAQSIYYEQYF	TGTGCCAGCAGTGAAGCGCAAAGCATTTACTACGAGCAGTACTTC
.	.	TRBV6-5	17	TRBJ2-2	CASSSDPFSANTGELFF	TGTGCCAGCAGTTCGGACCCATTTTCTGCGAACACCGGGGAGCTGTTTTTT
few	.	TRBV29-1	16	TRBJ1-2	CSVGAPGKGRRYGYTF	TGCAGCGTTGGGGCCCCCGGGAAGGGACGGAGGTATGGCTACACCTTC
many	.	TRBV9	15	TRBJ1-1	CASSGHPIMNTEAFF	TGTGCCAGCAGCGGGCATCCTATCATGAACACTGAAGCTTTCTTT
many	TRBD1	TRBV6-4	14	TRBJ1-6	CASRTGLDNSPLHF	TGTGCCAGCAGGACAGGGTTGGATAATTCACCCCTCCACTTT
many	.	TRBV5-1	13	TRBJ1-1	CASSLRVHTEAFF	TGCGCCAGCAGCTTAAGAGTTCACACTGAAGCTTTCTTT
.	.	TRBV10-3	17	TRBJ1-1	CAISGRSLGGVSTEAFF	TGTGCCATCAGTGGACGATCCCTGGGTGGAGTGAGCACTGAAGCTTTCTTT
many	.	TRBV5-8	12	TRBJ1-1	CASLPGNTEAFF	TGTGCCAGCTTACCGGGGAACACTGAAGCTTTCTTT
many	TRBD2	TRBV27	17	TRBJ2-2	CASSSRGLVQNTGELFF	TGTGCCAGCAGTTCGCGGGGACTAGTACAGAACACCGGGGAGCTGTTTTTT
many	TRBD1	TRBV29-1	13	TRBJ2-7	CSVGQGTRNEQYF	TGCAGCGTGGGACAGGGCACTCGCAACGAGCAGTACTTC